This T cell receptor beta chain was recorded in a study of cytomegalovirus exposure and HLA in healthy donors. This clone occurred a few times. Its antigen is still unknown. The germline gives CDR1 SEHNR, CDR2 FQNEAQ (reference sequence). V was cut by 1 base and J by 6 bases, with 6 bases left in between. The CDR3 is made up of 12 amino acids. General study results and limits: Common viral pathogens were later found to be apparently linked to several of the most significant clusters. In a later analysis, at a false discovery rate of 0.05, 16,951 TCR beta sequences matched HLA alleles.

Primers for the PCR totalled 60 Vbeta and 13 Jbeta. The data were produced by immunoSEQ multiplex PCR, yet TCRdb's version contains in-frame clones alone and is incomplete. This table holds 150,000 to 200,000 clones, around 81% found once. The chain joins TRBV7-9 to TRBJ2-5, with D maybe TRBD1 (5 bases). The specimen sequenced was PBMCs. This TCR was sampled from a woman in her thirties in good health and CMV-seropositive. The CDR3 spells CASSLDRKTQYF. CDR3 DNA: TGTGCCAGCAGCTTAGACAGGAAGACCCAGTACTTC.